The entry below describes one T cell receptor (beta chain). This entry is derived from a study of blood T cell repertoires in COVID-19. Looking at the study overall: Sites in the United States, Italy and Spain provided acute and convalescent COVID-19 samples.

The V gene's germline CDR1 is LNHDA and CDR2 SQIVND (reference sequence). The CDR3 is 15 amino acids. Trimming at V came to 5 bases and at J to 3 bases, leaving 5 bases not matched to a gene. Original handling: The assay estimated nucleated cells by amplifying reference gene primers. Generated by immunoSEQ multiplex PCR, the TCRdb table keeps only in-frame clones and is missing some. V and J calls and clone size are given by that table; D and trimming were obtained from the DNA. The sample shows some 120,000 clones, around 81% of them seen only once. This TCR was sampled from a woman between 50 and 59 years old with acute or convalescent COVID-19. This chain links TRBV19 with TRBJ2-1; TRBD1 matches 9 bases. Sequenced material: peripheral blood. CDR3 sequence: CASSVRDRDYNEQFF. CDR3 in DNA: TGTGCCAGTAGTGTCCGGGACAGGGACTACAATGAGCAGTTCTTC.